The next 19 T cell receptor beta chains were all read from a single sample in a study of siplizumab effects on memory and regulatory T cells. Sequenced by immunoSEQ multiplex PCR; TCRdb stores in-frame clones only, minus some. The profile covers approximately 97,000 clones, with 92% appearing a single time and 0.9% to 1.4% taken by the ten largest. The material sequenced was CD4+ T cells sorted from blood. These receptors originate from a human donor in good health.

This clone has only one observation. The chain recombines TRBV29-1 with TRBJ2-2; D possibly corresponds to TRBD2 (5 bases). Germline V gives CDR1 SQVTM, CDR2 ANQGSEA. The CDR3 runs 12 residues. Trimming pared 7 bases from V and 6 bases from J, leaving 12 bases between. The CDR3 DNA is TGCAGCGGACTGAGGAGGCCCGGGGAGCTGTTTTTT. It codes for CSGLRRPGELFF.

The chain has TRBV5-1 and TRBJ1-5; TRBD1 aligns across 8 bases. Germline V gene lookup returns CDR1 SGHRS and CDR2 YFSETQ. The length of the CDR3 is 15 residues. V lost 5 bases, J lost 7 bases, and 11 bases stayed unmatched. CDR3 sequence: CASSSTGGHGQPQHF. DNA for the CDR3: TGCGCCAGCAGTTCTACAGGGGGACATGGCCAGCCCCAGCATTTT.

This clone was detected a few times. The chain has TRBV5-1 and TRBJ2-2; 8 nucleotides line up with TRBD2. This CDR3 is 15 amino acids long. Germline CDR1 is SGHRS and CDR2 is YFSETQ. J was trimmed by 6 bases and V by 2 bases; bases with no gene match: 6. CDR3: CASSFRREVAGELFF. The CDR3 nucleotides are TGCGCCAGCAGCTTTAGGCGGGAGGTAGCCGGGGAGCTGTTTTTT.

The chain carries TRBV27 and TRBJ2-5, with a tentative D call TRBD1 (6 bases). The V end lost 6 bases, the J end lost 3 bases, and 20 bases lay between the germline ends. CDR3 length: 16 residues. Germline CDR1 is MNHEY and CDR2 is SMNVEV (reference sequence). CDR3 DNA sequence: TGTGCCAGCAGCCTTATTCGACCCAGGGGAGAAGAGACCCAGTACTTC. It codes for CASSLIRPRGEETQYF.

This chain joins TRBV4-2 and TRBJ2-2; D possibly corresponds to TRBD2 (5 bases). V shed 2 bases and J shed 1 base, with 11 bases lying between them. The CDR3 runs 16 residues. Germline CDR1 and CDR2: LGHNA and YNFKEQ. The CDR3 loop reads CASSQPTGLNTGELFF. CDR3 DNA sequence: TGTGCCAGCAGCCAACCTACGGGATTGAACACCGGGGAGCTGTTTTTT.

The chain uses TRBV7-9 and TRBJ2-1; the match to TRBD2 covers 16 bases. The CDR3 is made up of 16 amino acids. The junction had 9 bases not matched to a gene; V was cut back by 5 bases and J by 11 bases. CDR1 is SEHNR, CDR2 FQNEAQ, per germline (reference sequence). In DNA, the CDR3 is TGTGCCAGCAGCAAAGGGACTAGCGGGAGGGCCCATAAGCAGTTCTTC. Translated, it gives CASSKGTSGRAHKQFF.

The genes are TRBV27 and TRBJ1-5; D is unresolved. Trimming cost V 3 bases and J 1 base, with 4 bases left between them. The CDR3 extends over 13 amino acids. Germline-derived CDR1 and CDR2 are MNHEY and SMNVEV (reference sequence). The CDR3: CASSFLSNQPQHF. In DNA, the CDR3 is TGTGCCAGCAGTTTTTTAAGCAATCAGCCCCAGCATTTT.

Only a few counts were recorded for this clone. The chain employs TRBV19 and TRBJ1-2; TRBD1 agrees at 8 bases. CDR3 length: 13 residues. The V segment lost 4 bases and the J segment 11 bases; nucleotides outside the gene matches: 9. The germline V gene has CDR1 LNHDA and CDR2 SQIVND (reference sequence). CDR3 residues: CASSRAQGGNYTF. CDR3 bases: TGTGCCAGTAGTAGAGCACAGGGGGGGAATTACACCTTC.

The V gene is TRBV7-2, the J gene TRBJ2-1; no firm D call. The V and J ends lost 4 bases and 2 bases respectively, with 6 bases between them. There are 13 residues in the CDR3. Germline V CDR1 and CDR2: SGHTA, FQGNSA. The CDR3 here is CASSSFAYNEQFF. CDR3 DNA: TGTGCCAGCAGCTCGTTCGCCTACAATGAGCAGTTCTTC.

This chain joins TRBV19 and TRBJ2-1, with 7 bases lining up with TRBD1. Looked up from germline, CDR1 is LNHDA and CDR2 is SQIVND (reference sequence). J lost 10 bases, V lost 3 bases, and 9 bases had no gene match. This CDR3 is built from 14 residues. The CDR3: CASSIPGPTGEQFF. The CDR3 nucleotides are TGTGCCAGTAGTATCCCCGGGCCGACAGGGGAGCAGTTCTTC.

This chain links TRBV9 with TRBJ1-2, with D unresolved. CDR1 is SGDLS and CDR2 is YYNGEE in the germline V gene. The ends were cut back, 4 bases at V and 5 bases at J, with 12 bases in the middle. CDR3 length: 13 residues. Here the CDR3 reads CASSPDGVYGYTF. DNA for the CDR3: TGTGCCAGCAGCCCCGATGGAGTGTATGGCTACACCTTC.

V usage is TRBV5-1 and J usage is TRBJ2-5; 9 bases map to TRBD1. Germline CDR1 SGHRS, CDR2 YFSETQ. This CDR3 region has 17 residues. The V gene end was trimmed by 1 base and the J gene end by 5 bases; junction bases not matched to a gene: 12. The CDR3 reads CASSLYPTGTGIETQYF. CDR3 nucleotides: TGCGCCAGCAGCTTGTACCCGACCGGGACAGGGATCGAGACCCAGTACTTC.

This sequence joins TRBV5-4 and TRBJ2-3; a weak D match, TRBD2 (6 bases). The CDR3 totals 15 residues. Germline lookup yields CDR1 SGHNT and CDR2 YYREEE (reference sequence). Trimming cost V 2 bases and J 3 bases, with 13 bases left between them. The CDR3 nucleotides are TGTGCCAGCAGCTTTGGGGACGCGGGGACAGATACGCAGTATTTT. Encoded protein: CASSFGDAGTDTQYF.

The gene calls are TRBV19 and TRBJ2-3, with 8 bases identical to TRBD2. Germline V CDR1 and CDR2: LNHDA, SQIVND (reference sequence). The V and J ends lost 5 bases and 3 bases, in that order; junction bases with no gene match: 10. The length of the CDR3 is 16 residues. CDR3 region: CASSFQPGLVTDTQYF. The CDR3, as DNA: TGTGCCAGTAGTTTCCAACCGGGACTAGTAACAGATACGCAGTATTTT.

The chain uses TRBV18 and TRBJ1-2; unclear D gene. This CDR3 has 11 amino acids. CDR1 is KGHSH and CDR2 is LQKENI in the germline V gene. V was cut by 3 bases and J by 7 bases, with 6 bases left in between. Written as DNA, the CDR3 is TGTGCCAGCTCACCTAGTCTTGGCTACACCTTC. Its protein is CASSPSLGYTF.

The rearrangement joins TRBV6-1 to TRBJ2-5; D is ambiguous. The end of the DNA is better explained by TRBJ2-7, so the J call may be wrong. The CDR3 has 15 amino acids. Germline assignment: CDR1 MNHNS and CDR2 SASEGT. CDR3 loop: CASRIQLGLTYEQYF. DNA for the CDR3: TGTGCCAGCAGAATTCAACTGGGTCTCACCTACGAGCAGTACTTC.

The count of this clone is one. The chain has TRBV5-1 and TRBJ2-5; D unresolved. The ends were cut back, 1 base at V and 0 bases at J, with 4 bases in the middle. Germline V gene lookup returns CDR1 SGHRS and CDR2 YFSETQ. CDR3 length equals 13 residues. CDR3 coding DNA: TGCGCCAGCAGCTTGACGTACCAAGAGACCCAGTACTTC. This encodes CASSLTYQETQYF.

The chain is built from TRBV5-1 and TRBJ2-1, with D perhaps matching TRBD2 (7 bases). V lost 0 bases and J lost 11, with 24 bases in between. This CDR3 contains 17 residues. Germline V gives CDR1 SGHRS, CDR2 YFSETQ. CDR3 nucleotides: TGCGCCAGCAGCTTGGCCAGAGGGGGGGCGCAGGTTGAGAAGCAGTTCTTC. Translation gives CASSLARGGAQVEKQFF.

This chain connects TRBV5-1 to TRBJ2-7; no definite D call. Trimming cost V 0 bases and J 4 bases, with 11 bases left between them. The CDR3 is 14 amino acids. Germline V gene lookup returns CDR1 SGHRS and CDR2 YFSETQ. The CDR3 is CASSLAATAYEQYF. CDR3 coding DNA: TGCGCCAGCAGCTTGGCAGCCACGGCGTACGAGCAGTACTTC.